Given below is one T cell receptor (beta chain) in context. Its target is unknown. This could be a read error, since a much larger clone is one nucleotide away. This sample was taken from a study of response to subunit inactivated influenza vaccine. Study results and caveats: The authors offered the suggestion that each seasonal influenza vaccination recruits few new T cells.

TCRdb analysed the RT-PCR reads with MiXCR anew, one entry per CDR3 protein. Of about 830,000 distinct CDR3 sequences in the sample, around 18% are singletons; the top ten hold roughly a tenth. The CDR3 length is 14 residues. V lost 0 bases, J lost 8 bases, and 8 bases stayed unmatched. Germline CDR1 and CDR2: DFQATT and SNEGSKA (reference sequence). The rearrangement uses TRBV20-1 and TRBJ1-2; 8 bases are shared with TRBD1. The sample in question was PBMCs from blood, obtained around 5 days after vaccination. This TCR came from a man aged 45-65 years who received an inactivated influenza vaccine. The CDR3, as DNA: TGCAGTGCTAGAGAAACAGGGGGTCGGAGAGGCTACACCTTC. It is translated as CSARETGGRRGYTF.